The clone carrying this T cell receptor beta chain was recorded at least ten times. Its antigen is still unknown. These data belong to a study of blood T cells in healthy people across ages. Study overall: Capture via template switching afforded approximately one barcoded beta molecule per two T cells.

General study results and limits: Both naive CD4+ cell counts and diversity were greater in long-lived donors than in aged donors.

A second PCR, run for roughly 7 to 11 cycles, used a sample-barcoded 5' primer plus a J-beta primer mix. In TCRdb, the 5' RACE reads were re-called with MiXCR into one record per CDR3 protein. The data show under 1,100,000 distinct CDR3 sequences, less than 25% seen once. The CDR3 covers 14 residues. Germline V gives CDR1 SGHTA, CDR2 FQGNSA. V lost 1 base, J lost 3 bases, and 1 base stayed unmatched. This sample was shared with a second study, whose subject was T cells of mothers and their children.

This receptor was obtained from a girl aged 2 to 9 in good health. The genes are TRBV7-2 and TRBJ2-5; TRBD2 agrees at 8 bases. The source material was blood. CDR3 sequence: CASSLGGGKETQYF. In DNA form, the CDR3 reads TGTGCCAGCAGCTTAGGCGGGGGGAAAGAGACCCAGTACTTC.